Each of the 8 T cell receptor beta chains below was sequenced from the same sample in a study of blood T cell repertoires in COVID-19. Some clones are missing from TCRdb's copy, which holds only in-frame ones; the method was immunoSEQ multiplex PCR. This table holds around 700,000 clones, more than 80% found once. The sample was peripheral blood. The receptor set was obtained from a woman in her late teens or twenties with acute or convalescent COVID-19.

This clone was seen just once. V is TRBV5-6 and J is TRBJ1-3; no definite D call. This CDR3 is built from 12 residues. Germline CDR1 reads SGHDT; CDR2 reads YYEEEE. Trimming removed 7 bases from V and 2 bases from J, with 7 bases in between. The CDR3, as DNA: TGTGCCAGCGGCCAGGCTGGAAACACCATATATTTT. Amino acids: CASGQAGNTIYF.

This clone was recorded only once. This chain uses TRBV7-2 with TRBJ1-3; D possibly corresponds to TRBD1 (6 bases). CDR1 is SGHTA, CDR2 FQGNSA, per germline. CDR3 size: 14 residues. Trimming took off 5 bases at V and 6 bases at J, with 14 bases between the two ends. The CDR3 region has the DNA TGTGCCAGCAGCCATGGACAGATCTCAAACACCATATATTTT. It is translated as CASSHGQISNTIYF.

This chain links TRBV21-1 with TRBJ2-7; the table assigns TRBD2, which was not confirmed against the DNA. TRBV21-1 is assigned pseudogene status. This CDR3 is 16 amino acids long. The CDR3 region has the DNA TGTGCCAGCAGCAAAGAGGGGGGGAAGGGACCCGGCGAGCAGTACTTC. Its protein is CASSKEGGKGPGEQYF.

The chain couples TRBV4-1 to TRBJ2-7, with D unresolved. Trimming pared 1 base from V and 4 bases from J, leaving 14 bases between. The germline V gene has CDR1 MGHRA and CDR2 YSYEKL. CDR3 size: 15 residues. The CDR3 is CASSQGSSRGYEQYF. CDR3 DNA sequence: TGCGCCAGCAGCCAAGGGAGTAGCCGTGGTTACGAGCAGTACTTC.

The V call is TRBV5-6, the J call TRBJ2-1, with D possibly TRBD1 on 5 matching bases. The CDR3 sequence is 16 residues long. The V gene lost 0 bases and the J gene lost 3 bases, with 13 bases spanning the gap. Germline-derived CDR1 and CDR2 are SGHDT and YYEEEE. The CDR3 loop is CASSLEVAGLYNEQFF. The CDR3 DNA sequence: TGTGCCAGCAGCTTGGAGGTCGCAGGGCTCTACAATGAGCAGTTCTTC.

J is TRBJ2-3 and V is TRBV9; D is perhaps TRBD1 (6 bases). The CDR3 totals 17 residues. V lost 0 bases to trimming and J lost 2 bases, with 16 bases between them. Germline CDR1 SGDLS, CDR2 YYNGEE. The CDR3 is CASSVGPGDLNTDTQYF. CDR3 in DNA: TGTGCCAGCAGCGTAGGTCCAGGGGACCTGAACACAGATACGCAGTATTTT.

The chain has TRBV6-2 or TRBV6-3 and TRBJ1-6, with a possible D match to TRBD1 (6 bases). Germline values: CDR1 MNHEY, CDR2 SVGEGT. V lost 1 base and J 0 bases, leaving 13 bases between the germline ends. The CDR3 runs to 18 residues. The CDR3 reads CASSYFKGVSSYNSPLHF. CDR3 sequence (DNA): TGTGCCAGCAGTTACTTTAAGGGGGTTAGCTCCTATAATTCACCCCTCCACTTT.

The V call is TRBV4-3, the J call TRBJ1-2; possibly TRBD1 for D (6 bases). There are 17 residues in the CDR3. Trimming took 5 bases from V and 0 from J, leaving 19 bases between them. The germline V gene has CDR1 LGHNA and CDR2 YSLEER. CDR3 in amino acids: CASSTRTDPLTNYGYTF. CDR3 nucleotides: TGCGCCAGCAGCACCCGGACAGACCCGCTTACTAACTATGGCTACACCTTC.